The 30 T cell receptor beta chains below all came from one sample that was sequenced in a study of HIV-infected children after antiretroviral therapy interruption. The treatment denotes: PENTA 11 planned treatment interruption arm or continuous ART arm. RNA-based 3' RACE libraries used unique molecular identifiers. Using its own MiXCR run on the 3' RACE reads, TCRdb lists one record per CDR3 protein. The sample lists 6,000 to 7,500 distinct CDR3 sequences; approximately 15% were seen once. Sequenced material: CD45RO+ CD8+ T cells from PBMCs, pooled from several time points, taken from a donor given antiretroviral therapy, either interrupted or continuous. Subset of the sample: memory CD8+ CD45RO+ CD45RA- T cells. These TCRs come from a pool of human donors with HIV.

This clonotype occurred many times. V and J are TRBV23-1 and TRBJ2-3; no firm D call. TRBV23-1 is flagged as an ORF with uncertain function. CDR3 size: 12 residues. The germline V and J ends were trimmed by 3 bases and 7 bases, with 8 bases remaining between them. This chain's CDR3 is CASSHDPNTQYF. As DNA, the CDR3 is TGCGCCAGCAGTCATGATCCCAATACGCAGTATTTT.

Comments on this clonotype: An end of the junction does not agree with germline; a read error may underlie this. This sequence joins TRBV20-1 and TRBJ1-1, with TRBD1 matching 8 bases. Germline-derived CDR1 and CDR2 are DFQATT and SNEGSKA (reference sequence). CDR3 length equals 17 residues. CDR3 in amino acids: CSASPAGQGAVNTEASF. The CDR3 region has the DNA TGCAGTGCTAGCCCGGCTGGACAGGGCGCCGTGAACACTGAAGCTTCCTTT.

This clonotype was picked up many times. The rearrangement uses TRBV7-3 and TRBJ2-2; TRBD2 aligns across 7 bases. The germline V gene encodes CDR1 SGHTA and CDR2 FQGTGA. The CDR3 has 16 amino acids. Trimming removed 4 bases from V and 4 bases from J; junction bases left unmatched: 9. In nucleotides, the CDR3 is TGTGCCAGCAGCTATTCTGGACTAGTAGGCACCGGGGAGCTGTTTTTT. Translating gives CASSYSGLVGTGELFF. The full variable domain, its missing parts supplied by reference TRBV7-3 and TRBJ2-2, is GAGVSQTPSNKVTEKGKYVELRCDPISGHTALYWYRQSLGQGPEFLIYFQGTGAADDSGLPNDRFFAVRPEGSVSTLKIQRTERGDSAVYLCASSYSGLVGTGELFFGEGSRLTVL.

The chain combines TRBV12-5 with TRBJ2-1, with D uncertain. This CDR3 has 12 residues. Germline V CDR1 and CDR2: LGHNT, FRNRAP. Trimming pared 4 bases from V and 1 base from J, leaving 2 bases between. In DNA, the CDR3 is TGTGCTAGTGGTTATTCCTACAATGAGCAGTTCTTC. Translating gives CASGYSYNEQFF.

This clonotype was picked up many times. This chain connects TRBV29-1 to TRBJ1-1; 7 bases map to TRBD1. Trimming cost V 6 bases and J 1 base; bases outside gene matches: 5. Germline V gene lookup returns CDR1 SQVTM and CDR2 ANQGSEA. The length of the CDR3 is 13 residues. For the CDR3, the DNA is TGCAGCGTAAGGGACAGTAAGAACACTGAAGCTTTCTTT. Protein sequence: CSVRDSKNTEAFF.

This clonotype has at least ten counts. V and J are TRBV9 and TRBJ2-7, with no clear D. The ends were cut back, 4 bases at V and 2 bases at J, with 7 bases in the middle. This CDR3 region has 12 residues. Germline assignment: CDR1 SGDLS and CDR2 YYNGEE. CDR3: CASSTRTYEQYF. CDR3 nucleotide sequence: TGTGCCAGCAGCACAAGAACCTACGAGCAGTACTTC.

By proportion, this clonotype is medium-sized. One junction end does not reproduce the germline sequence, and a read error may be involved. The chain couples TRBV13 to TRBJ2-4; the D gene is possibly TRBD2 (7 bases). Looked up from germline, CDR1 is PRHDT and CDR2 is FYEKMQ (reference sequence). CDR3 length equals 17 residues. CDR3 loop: CASSLDTGGATQNTLYF. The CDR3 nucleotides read TGTGCCAGCTCTCTCGACACTGGGGGGGCCACTCAAAACACCTTGTACTTT.

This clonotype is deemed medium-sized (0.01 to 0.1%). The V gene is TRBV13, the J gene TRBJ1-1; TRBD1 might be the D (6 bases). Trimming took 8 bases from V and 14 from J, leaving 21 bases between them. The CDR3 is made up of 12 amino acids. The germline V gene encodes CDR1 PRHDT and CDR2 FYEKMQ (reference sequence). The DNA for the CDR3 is TGTGCCAGCTCTCGGGGGGCCACAGAAGTCTTCTTT. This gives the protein CASSRGATEVFF.

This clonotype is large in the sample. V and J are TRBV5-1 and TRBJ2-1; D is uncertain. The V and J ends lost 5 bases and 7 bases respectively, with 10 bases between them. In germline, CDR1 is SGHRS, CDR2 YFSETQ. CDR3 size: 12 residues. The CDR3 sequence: CASRSDGNEQFF. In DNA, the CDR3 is TGCGCCAGCAGAAGCGACGGGAATGAGCAGTTCTTC. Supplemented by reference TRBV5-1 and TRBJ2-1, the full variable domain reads KAGVTQTPRYLIKTRGQQVTLSCSPISGHRSVSWYQQTPGQGLQFLFEYFSETQRNKGNFPGRFSGRQFSNSRSEMNVSTLELGDSALYLCASRSDGNEQFFGPGTRLTVL.

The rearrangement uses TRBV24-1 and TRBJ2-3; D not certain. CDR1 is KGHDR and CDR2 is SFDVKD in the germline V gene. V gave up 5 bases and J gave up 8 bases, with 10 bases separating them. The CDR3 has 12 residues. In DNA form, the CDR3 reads TGTGCCACCAGTGGGGATGCTCGTACGCAGTATTTT. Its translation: CATSGDARTQYF.

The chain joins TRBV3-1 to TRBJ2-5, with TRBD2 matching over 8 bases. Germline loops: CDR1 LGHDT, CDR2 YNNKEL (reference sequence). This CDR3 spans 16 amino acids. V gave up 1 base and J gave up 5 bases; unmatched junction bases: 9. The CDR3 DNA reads TGTGCCAGCAGCCAAGTTCGCAGCGGGAGTGGGGAGACCCAGTACTTC. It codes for CASSQVRSGSGETQYF.

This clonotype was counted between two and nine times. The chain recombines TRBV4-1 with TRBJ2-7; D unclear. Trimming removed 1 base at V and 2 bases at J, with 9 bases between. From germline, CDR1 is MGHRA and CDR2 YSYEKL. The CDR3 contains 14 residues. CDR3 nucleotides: TGCGCCAGCAGCCAAGTTGTCGGACCCTACGAGCAGTACTTC. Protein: CASSQVVGPYEQYF.

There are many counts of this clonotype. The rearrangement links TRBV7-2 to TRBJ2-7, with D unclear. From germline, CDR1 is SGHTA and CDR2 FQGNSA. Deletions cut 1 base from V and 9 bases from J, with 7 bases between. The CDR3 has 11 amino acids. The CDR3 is CASSLEAGQYF. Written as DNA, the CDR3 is TGTGCCAGCAGCTTAGAGGCAGGGCAGTACTTC.

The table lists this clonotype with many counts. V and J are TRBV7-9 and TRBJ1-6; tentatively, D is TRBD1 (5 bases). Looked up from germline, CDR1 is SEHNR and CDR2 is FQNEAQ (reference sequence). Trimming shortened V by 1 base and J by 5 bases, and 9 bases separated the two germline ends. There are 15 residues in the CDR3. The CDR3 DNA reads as TGTGCCAGCAGCTTAGGGGGGACTGATAATTCACCCCTCCACTTT. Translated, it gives CASSLGGTDNSPLHF.

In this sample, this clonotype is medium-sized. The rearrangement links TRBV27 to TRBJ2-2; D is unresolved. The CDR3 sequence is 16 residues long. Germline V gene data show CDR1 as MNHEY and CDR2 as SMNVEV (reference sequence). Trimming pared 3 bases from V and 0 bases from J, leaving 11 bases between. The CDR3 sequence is CASSFIRFANTGELFF. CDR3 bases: TGTGCCAGCAGTTTTATCCGGTTCGCGAACACCGGGGAGCTGTTTTTT.

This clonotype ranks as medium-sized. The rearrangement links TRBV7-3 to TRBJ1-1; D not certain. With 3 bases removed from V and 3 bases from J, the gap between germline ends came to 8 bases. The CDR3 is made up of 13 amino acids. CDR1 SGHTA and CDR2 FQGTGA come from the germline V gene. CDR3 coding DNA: TGTGCCAGCAGCTTCAAGAGAGACACTGAAGCTTTCTTT. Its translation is CASSFKRDTEAFF.

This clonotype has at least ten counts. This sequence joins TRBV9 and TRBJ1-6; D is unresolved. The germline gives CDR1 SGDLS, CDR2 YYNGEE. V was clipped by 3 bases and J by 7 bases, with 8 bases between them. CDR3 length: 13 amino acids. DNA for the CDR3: TGTGCCAGCAGCGCCCGGGAGAATTCACCCCTCCACTTT. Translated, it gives CASSARENSPLHF.

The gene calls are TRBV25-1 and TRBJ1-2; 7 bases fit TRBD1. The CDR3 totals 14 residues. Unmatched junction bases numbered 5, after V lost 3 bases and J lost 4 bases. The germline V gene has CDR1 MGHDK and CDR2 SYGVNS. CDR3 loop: CASSDLGGGYGYTF. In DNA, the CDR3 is TGTGCCAGCAGTGATTTAGGGGGCGGCTATGGCTACACCTTC.

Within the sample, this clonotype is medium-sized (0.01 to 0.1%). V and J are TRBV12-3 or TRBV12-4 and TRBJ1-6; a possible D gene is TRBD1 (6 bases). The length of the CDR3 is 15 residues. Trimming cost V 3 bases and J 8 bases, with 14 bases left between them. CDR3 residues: CASSLSPGADSPLHF. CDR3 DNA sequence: TGTGCCAGCAGTTTGAGTCCGGGGGCTGATTCACCCCTCCACTTT.

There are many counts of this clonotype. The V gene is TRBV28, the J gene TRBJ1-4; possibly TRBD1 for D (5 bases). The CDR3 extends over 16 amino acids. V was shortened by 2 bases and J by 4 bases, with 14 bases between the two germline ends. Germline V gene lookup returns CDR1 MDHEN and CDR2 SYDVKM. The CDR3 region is CASSLRPGRINEKLFF. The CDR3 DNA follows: TGTGCCAGCAGTTTACGTCCGGGACGGATTAATGAAAAACTGTTTTTT.

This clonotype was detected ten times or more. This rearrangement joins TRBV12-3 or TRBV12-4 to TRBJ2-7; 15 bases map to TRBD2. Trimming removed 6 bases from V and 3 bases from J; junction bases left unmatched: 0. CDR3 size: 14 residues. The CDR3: CASRGLAGGYEQYF. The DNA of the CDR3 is TGTGCCAGCAGGGGACTAGCGGGAGGCTACGAGCAGTACTTC.

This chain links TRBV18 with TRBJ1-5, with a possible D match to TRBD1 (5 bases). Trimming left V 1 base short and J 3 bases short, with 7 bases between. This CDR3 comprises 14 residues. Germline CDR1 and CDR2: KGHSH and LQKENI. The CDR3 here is CASSPQGTNQPQHF. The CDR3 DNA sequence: TGTGCCAGCTCACCACAGGGGACCAATCAGCCCCAGCATTTT.

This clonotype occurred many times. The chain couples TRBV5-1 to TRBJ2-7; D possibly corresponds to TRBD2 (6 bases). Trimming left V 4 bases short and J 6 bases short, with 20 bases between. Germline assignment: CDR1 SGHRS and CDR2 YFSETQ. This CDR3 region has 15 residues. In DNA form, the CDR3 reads TGCGCCAGCAGCCCCGGGACTCCGATTCGGGGCGAGCAGTACTTC. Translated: CASSPGTPIRGEQYF.

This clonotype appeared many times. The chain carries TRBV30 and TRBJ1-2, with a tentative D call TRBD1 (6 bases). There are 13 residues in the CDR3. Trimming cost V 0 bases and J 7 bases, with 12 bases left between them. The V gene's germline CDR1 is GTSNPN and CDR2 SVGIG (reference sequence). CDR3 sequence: CAWSVVQGGGYTF. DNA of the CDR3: TGTGCCTGGAGTGTAGTACAGGGCGGTGGCTACACCTTC.

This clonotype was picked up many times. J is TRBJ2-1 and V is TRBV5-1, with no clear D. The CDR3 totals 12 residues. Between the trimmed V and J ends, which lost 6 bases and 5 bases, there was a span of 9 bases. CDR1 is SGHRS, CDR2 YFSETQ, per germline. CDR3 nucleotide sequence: TGCGCCAGCATAGGAGCGCACAATGAGCAGTTCTTC. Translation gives CASIGAHNEQFF.

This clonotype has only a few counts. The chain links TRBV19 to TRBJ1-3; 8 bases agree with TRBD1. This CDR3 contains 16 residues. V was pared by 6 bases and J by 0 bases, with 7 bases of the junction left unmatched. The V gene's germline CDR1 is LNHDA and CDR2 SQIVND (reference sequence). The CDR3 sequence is CASRPTGTGSGNTIYF. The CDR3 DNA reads TGTGCCAGTAGACCTACCGGGACAGGCTCTGGAAACACCATATATTTT.

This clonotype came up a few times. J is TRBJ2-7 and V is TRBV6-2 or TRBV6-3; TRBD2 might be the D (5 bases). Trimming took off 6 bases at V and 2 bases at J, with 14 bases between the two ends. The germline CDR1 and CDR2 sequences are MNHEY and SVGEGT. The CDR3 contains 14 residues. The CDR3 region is CASRNGMATYEQYF. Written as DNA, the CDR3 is TGTGCCAGCAGGAACGGGATGGCCACCTACGAGCAGTACTTC.

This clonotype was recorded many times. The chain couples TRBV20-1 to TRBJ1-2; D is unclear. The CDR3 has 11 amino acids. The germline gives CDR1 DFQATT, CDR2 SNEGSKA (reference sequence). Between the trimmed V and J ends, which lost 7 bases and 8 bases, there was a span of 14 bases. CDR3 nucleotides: TGCAGTGTTACTCCCCCGGGGGGCTACACCTTC. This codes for CSVTPPGGYTF.

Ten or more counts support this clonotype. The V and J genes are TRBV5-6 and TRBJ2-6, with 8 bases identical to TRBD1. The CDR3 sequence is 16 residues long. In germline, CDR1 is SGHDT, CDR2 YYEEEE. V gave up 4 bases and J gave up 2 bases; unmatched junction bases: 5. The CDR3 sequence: CASSRRTGTGANVLTF. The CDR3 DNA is TGTGCCAGCAGCCGGCGGACAGGGACTGGGGCCAACGTCCTGACTTTC.

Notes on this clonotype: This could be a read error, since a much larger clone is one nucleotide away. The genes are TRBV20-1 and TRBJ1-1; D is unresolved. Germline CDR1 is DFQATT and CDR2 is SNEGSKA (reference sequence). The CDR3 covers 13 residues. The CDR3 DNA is TGCAGTGCTAGTTCCCCCACGAACACTAAAGCTTTCTTT. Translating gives CSASSPTNTKAFF.